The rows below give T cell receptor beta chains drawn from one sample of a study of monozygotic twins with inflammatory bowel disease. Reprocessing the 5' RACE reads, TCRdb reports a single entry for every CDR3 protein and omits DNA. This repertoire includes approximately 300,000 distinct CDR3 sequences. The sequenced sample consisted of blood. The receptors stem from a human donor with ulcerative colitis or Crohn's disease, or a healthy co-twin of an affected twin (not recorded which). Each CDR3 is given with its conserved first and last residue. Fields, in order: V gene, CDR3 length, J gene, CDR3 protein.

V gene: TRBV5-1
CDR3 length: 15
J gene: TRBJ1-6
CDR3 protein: CASSLPDRYNSPLHF

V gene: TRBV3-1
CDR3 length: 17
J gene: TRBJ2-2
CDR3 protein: CASSPTDRGPNTGELFF

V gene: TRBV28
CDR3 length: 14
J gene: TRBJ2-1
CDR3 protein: CASSSLGRYNEQFF

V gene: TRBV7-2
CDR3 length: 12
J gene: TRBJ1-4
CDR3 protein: CASSLARGKLFF

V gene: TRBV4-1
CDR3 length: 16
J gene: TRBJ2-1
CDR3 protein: CASSKLATHLYKEQFF

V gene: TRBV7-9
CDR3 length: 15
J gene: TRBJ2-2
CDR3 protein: CASSPSKHATGELFF

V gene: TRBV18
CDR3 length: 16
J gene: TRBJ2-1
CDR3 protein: CASSPLAVSSYNEQFF

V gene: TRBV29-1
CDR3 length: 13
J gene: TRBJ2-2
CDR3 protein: CSVERSNTGELFF

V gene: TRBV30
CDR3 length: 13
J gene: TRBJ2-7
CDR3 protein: CAWTRRRQYEQYF

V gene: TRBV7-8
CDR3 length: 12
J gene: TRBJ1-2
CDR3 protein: CASSLEVGGYTF

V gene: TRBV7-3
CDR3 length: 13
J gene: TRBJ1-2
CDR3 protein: CASSPSETYGYTF

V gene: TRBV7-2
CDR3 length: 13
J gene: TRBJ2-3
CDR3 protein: CASSLMLADTQYF

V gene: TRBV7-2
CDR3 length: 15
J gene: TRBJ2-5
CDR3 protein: CASSPDRGQGETQYF

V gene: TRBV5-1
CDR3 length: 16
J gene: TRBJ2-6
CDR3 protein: CASSLEGSSGANVLTF

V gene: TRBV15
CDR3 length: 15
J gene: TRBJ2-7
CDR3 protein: CATRRGGPSSYEQYF

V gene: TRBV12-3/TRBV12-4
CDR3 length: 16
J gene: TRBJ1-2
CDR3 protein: CASRTRAGTGRDGYTF

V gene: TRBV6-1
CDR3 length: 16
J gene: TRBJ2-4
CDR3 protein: CASSVLGAPAKNIQYF

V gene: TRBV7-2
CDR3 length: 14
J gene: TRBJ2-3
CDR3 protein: CASKEAGTTDTQYF

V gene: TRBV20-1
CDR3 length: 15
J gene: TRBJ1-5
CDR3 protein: CSARTGAAPNQPQHF

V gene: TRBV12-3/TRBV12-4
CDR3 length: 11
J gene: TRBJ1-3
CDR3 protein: CASSLENTIYF

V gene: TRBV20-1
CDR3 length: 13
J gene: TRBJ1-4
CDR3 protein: CSAQRTTNEKLFF

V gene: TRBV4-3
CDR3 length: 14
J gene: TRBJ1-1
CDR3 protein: CASSQTRWQTEAFF

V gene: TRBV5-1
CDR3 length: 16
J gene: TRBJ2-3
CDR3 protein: CASSLVGGVSTDTQYF

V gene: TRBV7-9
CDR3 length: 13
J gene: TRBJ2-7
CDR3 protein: CASSLVSYNEQYF